These 25 T cell receptor beta chains were all obtained from the same sample, sequenced in a study of tumor and adjacent non-tumor tissue in lung cancer. The template was RNA from unsorted bulk tissue. The library came from three nested PCR rounds adapted from ARM-PCR protocols. MiXCR, run by TCRdb on the multiplex PCR reads, gives a single entry per CDR3 protein. The table records 220,000 or so distinct CDR3 sequences, 71% of them present only once. The sample comprised lung tumor tissue. The receptors were sampled from a man aged 55-75 years with non-small cell lung cancer.

The chain is built from TRBV20-1 and TRBJ1-1; 12 bases line up with TRBD1. The germline V gene has CDR1 DFQATT and CDR2 SNEGSKA (reference sequence). CDR3 size: 18 residues. V shed 5 bases and J 1 base; nucleotides not matched to a gene: 14. In nucleotides, the CDR3 is TGCAGTGCTGCCGGGACAGGGGGCGCAGGGCCAACGAACACTGAAGCTTTCTTT. Its protein is CSAAGTGGAGPTNTEAFF.

With respect to this clonotype: One end of the junction does not line up with germline, which may come from a read error. The genes are TRBV6-1 and TRBJ2-7; TRBD1 matches at 7 bases. The germline V gene has CDR1 MNHNS and CDR2 SASEGT. The CDR3 consists of 14 residues. As DNA, the CDR3 is TGCGTCAGCGAGAAGGGGGACAGTTCCTACGAGCAGTACTTC. As protein: CVSEKGDSSYEQYF.

On this clonotype itself: An end of the junction differs from the germline gene, which may be a read error. The V gene is TRBV11-1, the J gene TRBJ2-1, with D uncertain. The CDR3 consists of 13 residues. Germline V CDR1 and CDR2: SGHAT, FQDESV (reference sequence). The CDR3 here is CASRLAFLPTQFF. The CDR3 DNA sequence: TGTGCCAGCAGATTAGCATTCTTGCCAACCCAGTTCTTC.

Remarks on this clonotype: Given the absence of the conserved phenylalanine or tryptophan at the CDR3 end, a read error is likely. The DNA is left out, because the CDR3 cannot be placed on it with certainty; the CDR3 is given as TCRdb lists it. The chain joins TRBV20-1 to TRBJ2-2; TRBD1, as called in the table, went unchecked against the DNA. Germline CDR1 and CDR2: DFQATT and SNEGSKA (reference sequence). The CDR3 region is 15 residues in length, termini included. CDR3 sequence reads: CSARAGTRWGGELFI.

This sequence joins TRBV29-1 and TRBJ2-7, with 15 nucleotides matching TRBD2. The DNA end is more similar to TRBJ2-1, so the J call may be wrong. Germline V lookup: CDR1 SQVTM, CDR2 ANQGSEA. The length of the CDR3 is 15 residues. CDR3 DNA sequence: TGCAGCGTCAGAGGGACTAGCGGGAGGCTTAACGTGCAGTTCTTC. It translates to CSVRGTSGRLNVQFF.

This clonotype was counted at least ten times. The rearrangement joins TRBV6-2 or TRBV6-3 to TRBJ2-1; D is possibly TRBD1 (6 bases). CDR1 and CDR2 (germline): MNHEY, SVGEGT. V was cut by 4 bases and J by 3 bases, with 16 bases left in between. The CDR3 has 16 residues. The chain's CDR3 is CASSSIQGRGYNEQFF. The CDR3 DNA sequence: TGTGCCAGCAGTTCTATACAGGGTAGGGGCTACAATGAGCAGTTCTTC.

Turning to this clonotype: At one boundary the junction diverges from the germline segment, which might be a read error. The gene calls are TRBV11-2 and TRBJ2-6; D gene uncertain. This CDR3 is built from 14 residues. The germline V gene has CDR1 SGHAT and CDR2 FQNNGV. The CDR3 region is CSSSPISGVNILTF. The CDR3 bases are TGTTCCAGTAGTCCTATCTCTGGGGTCAACATCCTGACTTTC.

This clonotype was observed at least ten times. The rearrangement joins TRBV12-3 or TRBV12-4 to TRBJ1-2, with 8 bases lining up with TRBD1. After removal of 7 bases from V and 7 bases from J, the junction contained 8 bases not matched to a gene. There are 13 residues in the CDR3. In nucleotides, the CDR3 is TGTGCCAGCAACCTCTCAGGGGGCTTTGGCTACACCTTC. As protein: CASNLSGGFGYTF.

To note about this clonotype: An end of the junction does not agree with germline; a read error may underlie this. The chain is built from TRBV29-1 and TRBJ1-1; D might be TRBD1 (6 bases). CDR1 SQVTM and CDR2 ANQGSEA come from the germline V gene. The CDR3 runs to 12 residues. The CDR3 loop reads CSVRPGATQAVF. CDR3 nucleotides: TGCAGCGTCCGACCGGGGGCCACTCAAGCTGTCTTT.

For this clonotype: One junction end disagrees with the germline gene, perhaps due to a read error. The V call is TRBV10-2, the J call TRBJ2-7, with a tentative D call TRBD1 (6 bases). Germline CDR1 is WSHSY and CDR2 is SAAADI. This CDR3 comprises 14 residues. The CDR3 region has the DNA TGTGCCACAGGCCGTTTACAGGGCTCCTACGAGCAGTACTTC. Its protein product is CATGRLQGSYEQYF.

This clonotype was detected once. One base away lies a much larger clone, so this may be a sequencing read error. The V and J genes are TRBV6-5 and TRBJ2-7, with D hard to call. With 7 bases removed from V and 6 bases from J, the gap between germline ends came to 13 bases. The CDR3 totals 12 residues. The germline gives CDR1 MNHEY, CDR2 SVGAGI. DNA for the CDR3: TGTGCCAGCATACGAGGTGGTGGCGAGCAGTACTTC. It codes for CASIRGGGEQYF.

The sample holds many counts of this clonotype. J is TRBJ1-4 and V is TRBV20-1; D is uncertain. This CDR3 region has 15 residues. With 5 bases removed from V and 7 bases from J, the gap between germline ends came to 20 bases. Germline CDR1 is DFQATT and CDR2 is SNEGSKA (reference sequence). DNA of the CDR3: TGCAGTGCTCCCTCGGAGGGCGATGGTTTTGAAAAACTGTTTTTT. It yields the protein CSAPSEGDGFEKLFF.

Comments on this clonotype: The junction differs from germline at one of its ends, possibly a read error. The J gene is TRBJ2-6, the V gene TRBV11-2; D is uncertain. The germline gives CDR1 SGHAT, CDR2 FQNNGV. The CDR3 is 14 amino acids. The CDR3 loop reads CASNPISGANILNF. In DNA, the CDR3 is TGTGCCAGCAATCCTATCTCTGGAGCCAACATCCTGAATTTC.

V is TRBV20-1 and J is TRBJ2-1; 9 bases agree with TRBD2. This CDR3 contains 15 residues. J lost 5 bases, V lost 6 bases, and 11 bases had no gene match. Germline-derived CDR1 and CDR2 are DFQATT and SNEGSKA (reference sequence). CDR3 coding DNA: TGCAGTGCAAAGGGACTAGCTACACTCCACAATGAGCAGTTCTTC. Its protein is CSAKGLATLHNEQFF.

A note on this clonotype: One end of the junction fails to match germline, which may point to a read error. The rearrangement uses TRBV11-1 and TRBJ2-1, with D uncertain. This CDR3 is built from 17 residues. Germline CDR1 and CDR2: SGHAT and FQDESV (reference sequence). The CDR3 loop reads CASSLSRLVGGNNERFF. The CDR3 nucleotides read TGTGCCAGCAGCTTATCTCGGCTAGTGGGTGGCAACAATGAGCGGTTCTTC. The variable domain in full, completed from reference TRBV11-1 and TRBJ2-1, reads EAEVAQSPRYKITEKSQAVAFWCDPISGHATLYWYRQILGQGPELLVQFQDESVVDDSQLPKDRFSAERLKGVDSTLKIQPAELGDSAMYLCASSLSRLVGGNNERFFGPGTRLTVL.

In regard to this clonotype: The CDR3 end shows no conserved phenylalanine or tryptophan, and so a read error is likely. This rearrangement joins TRBV6-5 to TRBJ2-5; TRBD2 aligns across 7 bases. The length of the CDR3 is 15 residues. Germline CDR1 and CDR2: MNHEY and SVGAGI. Germline trimming cut 6 bases from V and 4 bases from J; bases unmatched to any gene: 11. The chain's CDR3 is CASRMGSGEAETQYI. The CDR3, as DNA: TGTGCCAGCAGGATGGGGAGCGGGGAGGCAGAGACCCAGTACATC.

About this clonotype itself: One junction end disagrees with the germline gene, perhaps due to a read error. The rearrangement links TRBV29-1 to TRBJ2-3, with a possible D match to TRBD2 (6 bases). CDR3 length equals 10 residues. CDR1 SQVTM and CDR2 ANQGSEA come from the germline V gene. Here the CDR3 reads CGGAVDTQYF. The CDR3 DNA follows: TGTGGCGGGGCGGTAGATACACAGTATTTT.

A note on this clonotype: This sequence may be a read error, since a much larger clone differs from it by one base. The chain employs TRBV6-5 and TRBJ1-4; unclear D gene. This CDR3 spans 14 amino acids. Germline assignment: CDR1 MNHEY and CDR2 SVGAGI. The CDR3 protein is CASSYSIMGEKLLF. DNA of the CDR3: TGTGCCAGCAGTTACTCGATAATGGGTGAAAAACTGTTATTT.

The table lists this clonotype with a few counts. The rearrangement links TRBV12-3 or TRBV12-4 to TRBJ2-3, with D uncertain. This CDR3 region has 13 residues. Trimming stripped 9 bases from V and 0 bases from J, with 10 bases between. The CDR3 DNA follows: TGTGCCAGTACCCCCATAAGCACAGATACGCAGTATTTT. As protein: CASTPISTDTQYF.

On this clonotype: A much more abundant neighbour one base away suggests this may be a read error. The chain couples TRBV20-1 to TRBJ2-1, with 8 bases that match TRBD2. TRBJ2-7 explains the end of the DNA better; the J call may be wrong. CDR3 length: 14 residues. Germline assignment: CDR1 DFQATT and CDR2 SNEGSKA (reference sequence). DNA for the CDR3: TGCAGTGCTAGGACACCGGGACTAGTTAATGAGCAGTACTTC. Amino acid sequence: CSARTPGLVNEQYF.

With regard to this clonotype: A much larger clone sits a single nucleotide away, making a read error possible. Because it lacks the conserved phenylalanine or tryptophan at the end, this CDR3 is likely a read error. The genes are TRBV29-1 and TRBJ2-3; a weak D match, TRBD1 (7 bases). The CDR3 extends over 12 amino acids. The V gene lost 6 bases and the J gene lost 5 bases, with 12 bases spanning the gap. The germline V gene has CDR1 SQVTM and CDR2 ANQGSEA. Here the CDR3 DNA reads TGCAGCGTACGACAGGGAGGAGATACGCAGTATGTT. Protein sequence: CSVRQGGDTQYV.

On this clonotype: A read error is likely, as this CDR3 ends without the conserved phenylalanine or tryptophan. The rearrangement links TRBV6-5 to TRBJ1-2, with 10 bases fitting TRBD1. Trimming at V came to 7 bases and at J to 7 bases, leaving 15 bases not matched to a gene. Germline-derived CDR1 and CDR2 are MNHEY and SVGAGI. The CDR3 sequence is 16 residues long. CDR3 in DNA: TGTGCCAGCACCATCCCTTCGTGGGGACAGGGGTTTGGCTACACCCTC. Amino acid sequence: CASTIPSWGQGFGYTL.

For this clonotype: A much larger clone differs by one base, so this may be a read error. The conserved final phenylalanine or tryptophan is absent from the CDR3, which likely points to a read error. The chain recombines TRBV20-1 with TRBJ1-1, with D possibly TRBD1 on 5 matching bases. Germline CDR1 DFQATT, CDR2 SNEGSKA (reference sequence). The CDR3 has 14 residues. Trimming left V 6 bases short and J 0 bases short, with 14 bases between. In DNA, the CDR3 is TGCAGTGCCAGCGGGGGGGGTATGAACACTGAAGCTTTCCTT. It is translated as CSASGGGMNTEAFL.

Of note for this clonotype: A much bigger clone sits one base away, suggesting this may be a read error. V gene TRBV20-1 combines with J gene TRBJ1-2, with a tentative D call TRBD1 (6 bases). CDR1 DFQATT and CDR2 SNEGSKA come from the germline V gene (reference sequence). There are 14 residues in the CDR3. Trimming removed 6 bases at V and 1 base at J, with 15 bases between. The CDR3 loop is CSAPTGADNYGYTF. In nucleotides, the CDR3 is TGCAGTGCCCCCACGGGGGCCGATAACTATGGCTACACCTTC.

In regard to this clonotype: A clone one base away is much larger, so this may be a read error. This sequence joins TRBV20-1 and TRBJ2-7; 11 nucleotides line up with TRBD2. The CDR3 covers 16 residues. The junction had 14 bases not matched to a gene; V was cut back by 5 bases and J by 5 bases. Germline V gene data show CDR1 as DFQATT and CDR2 as SNEGSKA (reference sequence). The CDR3 DNA reads as TGCAGTGCTCCAGCCCTTACTAGCGGGAGAAAGCACGAGCAGTACTTC. Its protein is CSAPALTSGRKHEQYF.